The present TCR beta chain was sequenced within a study of T cells in Graves' hyperthyroidism and ophthalmopathy (dated by TCRdb to about 2019). Notes on the research overall: Peripheral blood samples were taken at the time of initial diagnosis, prior to any treatment. To identify TCR V-J signatures that set the groups apart, the researchers used a discovery cohort of about a hundred patients, made up of under 50 with Graves' ophthalmopathy and 57 with stable Graves' hyperthyroidism. Prospective prediction of ophthalmopathy was tested in an independent validation cohort consisting of 18 to 20 hyperthyroidism patients and 17 patients who later progressed to ophthalmopathy. For training and testing, the 100 or so patients in the discovery cohort were randomly divided in a 7:3 ratio. In more than five Graves' hyperthyroidism patients, the study also compared T-cell repertoires from thyroid tissue with T-cell repertoires from blood. After sampling, hyperthyroidism patients received methimazole starting at 30 mg daily, and ophthalmopathy patients received high-dose intravenous methylprednisolone. The paper reports TCR Vbeta CDR3 sequencing of 130 to 150 peripheral blood samples: around 45 ophthalmopathy, under 80 hyperthyroidism and around 17 progressor patients.

The TCR beta CDR3 regions were amplified from the RNA transcripts. The first round of RT-PCR for the TCR CDR3 was performed with the HTBI primer set and the Qiagen OneStep RT-PCR kit. Libraries were constructed in a second round of multiplex PCR, after which size selection and purification were carried out. The libraries were sequenced on an Illumina HiSeq2000 using paired-end 100 bp reads. In the paper's pipeline: SOAPnuke was used to process the raw data, throwing out any read that contained adapters or uncalled bases, had a mean Phred below 15, or lacked an exact constant-primer or identifier match. COPE v1.2.5 was used to merge high-quality paired reads, and clonotypes were defined as unique nucleotide sequences. MiTCR v1.1 was used to align the clonotypes against IMGT TRBV, TRBD and TRBJ reference segments. The analysis included only V-J combinations with a frequency above 0.0001, which together covered roughly 99% of the repertoires. The TCS score was defined as the ratio of F50 (clonal expansion) to E x V (chaos), calculated using BLOSUM62-based TCRdist between CDR3 peptides within each V-J. Welch's t-statistics and random forest reduced fewer than 550 V-J features to 10 to 15, which were used in a naive Bayes classifier (R e1071). TCRdb reanalyzed the raw reads on its own, using fastp at Q25 for trimming and MiXCR for clone calling, and kept in-frame beta chains. Each entry merges the rows of one CDR3 protein and shows their most common DNA and genes. The V and J calls reflect TCRdb's pipeline rather than the authors' work. The sample has fewer than 550,000 distinct CDR3 sequences on record, around 24% of them singletons. Of the sample, about 11% falls within the top ten clones.

This clonotype was counted at least ten times. Its antigen specificity is not known. The input lacks base qualities; no much larger clone sits a single base away. Here V drops 3 bases and J drops 5 bases, and the junction holds 6 bases not matched to any gene. The CDR3 numbers 15 residues from cysteine through phenylalanine. The sequence is cut down to CDR3 DNA, 45 bases in frame from base 1. CDR1 and CDR2 were assigned from the germline V gene as MNHEY and SVGAGI. Broader findings and caveats from the paper: Sample size was not statistically predetermined, and blinding of investigators to group allocation was not performed. Most expanded thyroid clonotypes (frequency above 0.001) were also found in blood, which suggests that blood repertoires may mirror thyroid immune responses. In cross-validation, a model built on a 13 V-J signature told ophthalmopathy apart from stable hyperthyroidism with 85% to 90% sensitivity and around 81% specificity, and in testing the same model reached 80%/75%. During validation, the model predicted progression to ophthalmopathy a median of about 6.5 months ahead of onset, with almost 71% sensitivity and less than 85% specificity.

In the ophthalmopathy patients, disease was moderately to severely active, with a Clinical Activity Score of 3 or more, a NOSPECS grade of 4 or more, and a duration of less than 3 months. The study excluded patients with uncontrolled infections, other autoimmune diseases, pregnancy or lactation. Diagnoses relied on clinical symptoms, serum thyroxine and TRAb, thyroid ultrasound and orbital computed tomography. PBMCs were isolated from about 10 ml of fresh peripheral blood by Ficoll-Paque density gradient centrifugation. Total RNA was extracted with Trizol reagent, and quality was checked on an Agilent 2100 Bioanalyzer.

The sequence was collected from a woman in her twenties or thirties with Graves' ophthalmopathy. Sequenced material: blood. The sequence links TRBV6-5 to TRBJ2-2; the central 7 bases match TRBD2. The CDR3 in this case is CASSYLTSSTGELFF. In nucleotide form, the sequence is TGTGCCAGCAGTTATCTGACTAGCAGTACCGGGGAGCTGTTTTTT.